This T cell receptor beta chain was identified during a study of blood T cells in healthy people across ages. Study results and caveats: Estimates drawn from one million T cells were deemed to understate diversity. Reliance upon unsorted PBMCs precluded definitive naive versus antigen-experienced comparison.

Using a J-beta primer mix together with a sample-barcoded 5' primer, a second PCR was run for roughly 7 to 11 cycles. One entry per CDR3 protein, called by TCRdb with MiXCR from the 5' RACE reads. The sample includes approximately 1.5 million distinct CDR3 sequences, 42% seen only once; the top ten take 4%. As to this clonotype: What it binds is not known.

The CDR3 spans 15 residues. V lost 2 bases to trimming and J lost 7 bases; unmatched junction nucleotides: 10. CDR1 is MNHNY, CDR2 SVGAGI, per germline (reference sequence). The sample consisted of blood. The chain employs TRBV6-6 and TRBJ1-2, with TRBD1 identical over 7 bases. This receptor was identified in a woman aged 18 to 35 in good health. For the CDR3, the DNA is TGTGCCAGCAGTTACGATGTAGGGGGCGCAGGTGGCTACACCTTC. Protein sequence: CASSYDVGGAGGYTF.